This T cell receptor (beta chain) was sequenced for a study of cytomegalovirus exposure and HLA in healthy donors. Primers for the PCR totalled 60 Vbeta and 13 Jbeta. Using immunoSEQ multiplex PCR, the repertoire was profiled, and TCRdb retains in-frame clones only, with some absent. The repertoire consists of over 65,000 clones, with around 79% occurring once and the leading ten covering 13%. On this clone itself: Its antigen is undetermined.

There are 15 residues in the CDR3. Germline V CDR1 and CDR2: MNHNS, SASEGT. Trimming removed 5 bases from V and 0 bases from J, with 10 bases in between. The study, taken as a whole, reports: Published work reported that the classifier diagnosed cytomegalovirus status with high specificity and sensitivity. Researchers reported in a later analysis that a missense DCLRE1C variant was tied to TCR beta V- and J-gene trimming.

Sequenced material: PBMCs. The sequence came from a human donor in good health. The J gene is TRBJ2-2, the V gene TRBV6-1; TRBD1 might be the D (6 bases). The CDR3 spells CASSWGPANTGELFF. The CDR3 DNA is TGTGCCAGCAGTTGGGGGCCAGCGAACACCGGGGAGCTGTTTTTT.